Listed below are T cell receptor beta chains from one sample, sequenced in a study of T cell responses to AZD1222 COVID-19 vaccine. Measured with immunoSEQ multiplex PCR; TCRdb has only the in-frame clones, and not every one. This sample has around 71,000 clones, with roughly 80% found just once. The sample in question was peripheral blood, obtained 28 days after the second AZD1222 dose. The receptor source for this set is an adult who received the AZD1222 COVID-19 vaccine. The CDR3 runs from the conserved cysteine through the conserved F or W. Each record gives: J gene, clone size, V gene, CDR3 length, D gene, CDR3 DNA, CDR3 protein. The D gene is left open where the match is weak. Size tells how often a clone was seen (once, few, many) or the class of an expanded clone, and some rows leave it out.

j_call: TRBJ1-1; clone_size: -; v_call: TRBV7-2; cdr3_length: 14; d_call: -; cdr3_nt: TGTGCCAGCAGCCAGAATAATAACAGGGTCGCAGCTTTCTTT; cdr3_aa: CASSQNNNRVAAFF
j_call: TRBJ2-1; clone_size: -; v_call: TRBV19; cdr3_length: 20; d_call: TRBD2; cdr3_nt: TGTGCCAGTAGTATCGCGGGGACTAGCGGGGGGGTAAGCTCCTACAATGAGCAGTTCTTC; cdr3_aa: CASSIAGTSGGVSSYNEQFF
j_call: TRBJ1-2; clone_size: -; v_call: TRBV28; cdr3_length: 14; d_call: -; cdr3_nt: TGTGCCAGCACCCAGTCGACGGGGTTCTATGGCTACACCTTC; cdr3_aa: CASTQSTGFYGYTF
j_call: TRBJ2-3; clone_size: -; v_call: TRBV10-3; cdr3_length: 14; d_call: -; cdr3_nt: TGTGCCATCAGTGATTGGGGTTCCACAGATACGCAGTATTTT; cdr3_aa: CAISDWGSTDTQYF
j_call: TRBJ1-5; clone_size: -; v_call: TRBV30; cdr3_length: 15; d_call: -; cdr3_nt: TGTGCCTGGAGAATCGGGGGGGGGAGCAATCAGCCCCAGCATTTT; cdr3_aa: CAWRIGGGSNQPQHF
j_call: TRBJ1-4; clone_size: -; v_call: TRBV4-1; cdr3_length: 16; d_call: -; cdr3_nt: TGCGCCAGCAGCCAAGAGGCAGGGTGGATTAATGAAAAACTGTTTTTT; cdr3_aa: CASSQEAGWINEKLFF
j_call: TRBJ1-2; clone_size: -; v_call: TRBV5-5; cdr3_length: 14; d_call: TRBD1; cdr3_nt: TGTGCCAGCAGCTTGGGACAGGGACGGAATGGCTACACCTTC; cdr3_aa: CASSLGQGRNGYTF
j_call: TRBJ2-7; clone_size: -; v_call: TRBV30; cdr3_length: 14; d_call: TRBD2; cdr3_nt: TGTGCCTGGAGTCGACTAGCGGGGACCTACGAGCAGTACTTC; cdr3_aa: CAWSRLAGTYEQYF
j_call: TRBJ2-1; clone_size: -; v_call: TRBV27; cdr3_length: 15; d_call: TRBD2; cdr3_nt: TGTGCCAGCAGCCTAAGGGGACTAGTTACTAATGAGCAGTTCTTC; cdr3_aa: CASSLRGLVTNEQFF
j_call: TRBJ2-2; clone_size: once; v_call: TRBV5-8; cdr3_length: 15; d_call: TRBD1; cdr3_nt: TGTGCCAGCAGCTGGGGACAGACCAACACCGGGGAGCTGTTTTTT; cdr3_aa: CASSWGQTNTGELFF
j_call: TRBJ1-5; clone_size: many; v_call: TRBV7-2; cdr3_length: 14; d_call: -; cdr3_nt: TGTGCCAGCAGCTTAAACAGGGCCCAGCAGCCCCAGCATTTT; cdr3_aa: CASSLNRAQQPQHF
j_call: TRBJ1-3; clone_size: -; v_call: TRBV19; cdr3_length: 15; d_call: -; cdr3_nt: TGTGCCAGTAAACAGGGCCTCGGGGGCGGAAACACCATATATTTT; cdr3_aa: CASKQGLGGGNTIYF
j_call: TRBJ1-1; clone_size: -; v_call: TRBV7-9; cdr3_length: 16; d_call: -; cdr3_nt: TGTGCCAGCAGCTTATTATATCGCAGGGGAGGGACTGAAGCTTTCTTT; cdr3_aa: CASSLLYRRGGTEAFF
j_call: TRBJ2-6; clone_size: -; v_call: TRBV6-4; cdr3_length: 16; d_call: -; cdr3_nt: TGTGCCAGCAGTGAGGCAGGGGCCCTGGGGGCCAACGTCCTGACTTTC; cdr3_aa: CASSEAGALGANVLTF
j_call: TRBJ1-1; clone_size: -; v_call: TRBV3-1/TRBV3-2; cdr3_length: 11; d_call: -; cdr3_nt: TGTGCCAGCAGCCGGGACGGTGAAGCTTTCTTT; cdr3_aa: CASSRDGEAFF
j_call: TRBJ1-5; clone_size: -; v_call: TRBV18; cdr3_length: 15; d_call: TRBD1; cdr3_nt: TGTGCCAGCTCACCCCAGGGGGCGTCCGGTCAGCCCCAGCATTTT; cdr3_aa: CASSPQGASGQPQHF
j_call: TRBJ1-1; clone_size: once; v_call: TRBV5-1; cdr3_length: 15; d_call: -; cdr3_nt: TGCGCCAGCAGCCCCATCACTCCGGGGGGATCTGAAGCTTTCTTT; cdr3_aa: CASSPITPGGSEAFF
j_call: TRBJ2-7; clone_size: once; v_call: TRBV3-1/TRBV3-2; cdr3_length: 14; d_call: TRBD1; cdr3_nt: TGTGCCAACAGCCAGCCAGGGGGCAGGTACGAGCAGTACTTC; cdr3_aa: CANSQPGGRYEQYF
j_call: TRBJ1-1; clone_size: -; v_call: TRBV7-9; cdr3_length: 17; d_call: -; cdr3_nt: TGTGCCAGCAGCAAGTCGGGATACGAGGCGGTGACCACTGAAGCTTTCTTT; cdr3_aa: CASSKSGYEAVTTEAFF
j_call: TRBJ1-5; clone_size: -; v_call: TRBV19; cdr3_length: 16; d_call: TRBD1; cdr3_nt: TGTGCCAGTAGTAGGGGGACAGGTTTTAGCAATCAGCCCCAGCATTTT; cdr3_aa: CASSRGTGFSNQPQHF
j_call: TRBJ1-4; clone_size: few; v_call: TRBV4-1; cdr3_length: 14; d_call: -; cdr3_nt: TGCGCCAGCAGCCAAGAACAGAAAAATGAAAAACTGTTTTTT; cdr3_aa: CASSQEQKNEKLFF
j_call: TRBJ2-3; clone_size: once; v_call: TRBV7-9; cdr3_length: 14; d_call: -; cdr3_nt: TGTGCCAGCAGCTCCACCCTGGACACAGATACGCAGTATTTT; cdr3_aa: CASSSTLDTDTQYF
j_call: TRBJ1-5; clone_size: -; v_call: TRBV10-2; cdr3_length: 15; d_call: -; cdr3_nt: TGCGCCAGCAGTGATTTCGGAGGGAAGGGACAGCCCCAGCATTTT; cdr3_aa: CASSDFGGKGQPQHF
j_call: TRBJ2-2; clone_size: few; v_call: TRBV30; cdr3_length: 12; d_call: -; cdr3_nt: TGTGCCTGGAGTCTCGTCGCCGGGGAGCTGTTTTTT; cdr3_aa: CAWSLVAGELFF
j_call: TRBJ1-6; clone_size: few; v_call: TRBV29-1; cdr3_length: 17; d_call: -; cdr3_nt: TGCAGCGCCCATCAAACAAGGGTATGGGGGACGGGTTCACCCCTCCACTTT; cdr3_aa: CSAHQTRVWGTGSPLHF
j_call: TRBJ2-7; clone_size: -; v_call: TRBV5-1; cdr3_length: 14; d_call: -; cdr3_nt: TGCGCCAGCAGCTTGGTCGGGTTGGGGTACGAGCAGTACTTC; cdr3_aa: CASSLVGLGYEQYF
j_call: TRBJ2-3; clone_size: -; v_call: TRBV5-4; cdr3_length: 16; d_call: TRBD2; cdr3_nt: TGTGCCAGCAGCTCGGCTAGCGGGGGAGGGGCAGATACGCAGTATTTT; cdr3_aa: CASSSASGGGADTQYF
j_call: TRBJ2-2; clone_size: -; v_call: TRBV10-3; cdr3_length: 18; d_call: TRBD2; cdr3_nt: TGTGCCATCAGTGAGTCCCCTAGCGGGGGCCCAACCACCGGGGAGCTGTTTTTT; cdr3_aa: CAISESPSGGPTTGELFF
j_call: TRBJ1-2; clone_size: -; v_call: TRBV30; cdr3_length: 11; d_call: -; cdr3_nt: TGTGCCTGGGCTTATAAAACGGGCTACACCTTC; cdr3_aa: CAWAYKTGYTF
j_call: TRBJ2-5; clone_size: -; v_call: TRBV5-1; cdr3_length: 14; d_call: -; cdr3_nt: TGCGCCAGCAGCTTGGCCGGGACCGGGAAGACCCAGTACTTC; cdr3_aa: CASSLAGTGKTQYF
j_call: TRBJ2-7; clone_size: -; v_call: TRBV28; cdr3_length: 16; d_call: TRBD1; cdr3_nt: TGTGCCAGCAGTCCAAACAGGGGGTCGGGATCCTACGAGCAGTACTTC; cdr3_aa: CASSPNRGSGSYEQYF
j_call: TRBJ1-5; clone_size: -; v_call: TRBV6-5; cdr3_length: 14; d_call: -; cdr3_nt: TGTGCCAGCAGAAAGGGACCAAGCAATCAGCCCCAGCATTTT; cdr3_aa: CASRKGPSNQPQHF
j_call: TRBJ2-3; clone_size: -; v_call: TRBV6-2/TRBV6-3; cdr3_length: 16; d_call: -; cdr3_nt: TGTGCCAGCAGTTACGGGGGGGGCCACAGCACAGATACGCAGTATTTT; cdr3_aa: CASSYGGGHSTDTQYF
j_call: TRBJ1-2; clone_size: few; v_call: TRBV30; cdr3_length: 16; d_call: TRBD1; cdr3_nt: TGTGCCTGGCACCGAGACAGGGCCCAGAGTAACTATGGCTACACCTTC; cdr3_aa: CAWHRDRAQSNYGYTF
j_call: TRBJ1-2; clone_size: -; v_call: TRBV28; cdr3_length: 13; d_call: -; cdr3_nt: TGTGCCAGCCTCGCGCCCCCTAACTATGGCTACACCTTC; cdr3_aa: CASLAPPNYGYTF
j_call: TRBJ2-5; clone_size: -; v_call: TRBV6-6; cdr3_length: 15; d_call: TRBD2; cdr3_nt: TGTGCCAGCCATCGTCTAGCGGGGGCGCAAGAGACCCAGTACTTC; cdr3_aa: CASHRLAGAQETQYF
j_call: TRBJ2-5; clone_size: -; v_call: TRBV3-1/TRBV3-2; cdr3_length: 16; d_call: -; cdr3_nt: TGTGCCAGCAGCCAAGGTGTGATAGGCAGGGTAGAGACCCAGTACTTC; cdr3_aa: CASSQGVIGRVETQYF
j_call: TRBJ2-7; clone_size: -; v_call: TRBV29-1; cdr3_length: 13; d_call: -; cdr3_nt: TGCAGCGCCAACGGACAGTCCACCTACGAGCAGTACTTC; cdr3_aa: CSANGQSTYEQYF
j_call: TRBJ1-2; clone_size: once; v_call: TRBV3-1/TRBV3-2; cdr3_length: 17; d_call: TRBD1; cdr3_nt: TGTGCCAGGCCCCAGGCCGGAGGGAGGGGGCTTTGGAATGGCTACACCTTC; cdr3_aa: CARPQAGGRGLWNGYTF
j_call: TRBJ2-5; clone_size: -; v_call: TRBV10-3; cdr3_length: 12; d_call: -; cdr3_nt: TGTGCCATCGCACGAGGGGGAGAGACCCAGTACTTC; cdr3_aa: CAIARGGETQYF